Below are 20 T cell receptor beta chains sequenced from a single sample in a study of cytomegalovirus exposure and HLA in healthy donors. Measured with immunoSEQ multiplex PCR; TCRdb has only the in-frame clones, and not every one. The sample holds some 200,000 clones, around 81% seen once. Source material: PBMCs. The receptor source for this set is a woman under 30 in good health and CMV-seropositive.

The V call is TRBV21-1, the J call TRBJ1-2; the DNA was not used to check the table's D call, TRBD1. TRBV21-1 is a documented pseudogene. This CDR3 comprises 14 residues. For the CDR3, the DNA is TGTGCCAGCAGCACCAGGGGGTGGGTCTATGGCTACACCTTC. Translation: CASSTRGWVYGYTF.

This clone was found a few times. V usage is TRBV27 and J usage is TRBJ2-7; no clear D gene. Between the trimmed V and J ends, which lost 5 bases and 5 bases, there was a span of 13 bases. The V gene's germline CDR1 is MNHEY and CDR2 SMNVEV (reference sequence). The CDR3 contains 13 residues. CDR3 region: CASSGASRHEQYF. CDR3 in DNA: TGTGCCAGCAGTGGAGCTTCTAGGCACGAGCAGTACTTC.

J is TRBJ2-7 and V is TRBV19; maybe TRBD1 (7 bases). The germline gives CDR1 LNHDA, CDR2 SQIVND (reference sequence). The CDR3 consists of 15 residues. The ends were cut back, 6 bases at V and 2 bases at J, with 17 bases in the middle. The CDR3 sequence is CASSSRGVVAYEQYF. CDR3 nucleotides: TGTGCCAGTAGCAGCAGGGGGGTCGTCGCCTACGAGCAGTACTTC. The full variable domain, rest sourced from reference TRBV19 and TRBJ2-7, is DGGITQSPKYLFRKEGQNVTLSCEQNLNHDAMYWYRQDPGQGLRLIYYSQIVNDFQKGDIAEGYSVSREKKESFPLTVTSAQKNPTAFYLCASSSRGVVAYEQYFGPGTRLTVT.

This clone was detected only once. The V call is TRBV4-3, the J call TRBJ1-3; no definite D call. Germline V gives CDR1 LGHNA, CDR2 YSLEER. With 0 bases removed from V and 0 bases from J, the gap between germline ends came to 6 bases. CDR3 length equals 15 residues. The CDR3 DNA follows: TGCGCCAGCAGCCAAGAACAGCTCTCTGGAAACACCATATATTTT. Translated: CASSQEQLSGNTIYF.

Only one count was recorded for this clone. CDR3 sequence: CATSRDRVTYNEQFF. The CDR3 DNA follows: TGTGCCACCAGCAGGGACAGGGTGACCTACAATGAGCAGTTCTTC. J is TRBJ2-1 and V is TRBV15, with 8 bases matching TRBD1. The CDR3 has 15 amino acids. V lost 3 bases, J lost 2 bases, and 3 bases stayed unmatched. Germline V gene data show CDR1 as LNHNV and CDR2 as YYDKDF (reference sequence).

The chain joins TRBV5-4 to TRBJ1-1; 7 nucleotides match TRBD1. Germline CDR1 reads SGHNT; CDR2 reads YYREEE (reference sequence). Trimming removed 3 bases from V and 1 base from J; junction bases left unmatched: 6. CDR3 length equals 15 residues. In DNA form, the CDR3 reads TGTGCCAGCAGCTACCGGGACAGAGGGAACACTGAAGCTTTCTTT. This translates into CASSYRDRGNTEAFF.

The chain links TRBV7-9 to TRBJ1-2, with 11 bases matching TRBD1. The CDR3 extends over 17 amino acids. The junction had 11 bases not matched to a gene; V was cut back by 4 bases and J by 4 bases. Germline V gene data show CDR1 as SEHNR and CDR2 as FQNEAQ (reference sequence). The CDR3: CASSYRDRGASAYGYTF. The CDR3 DNA follows: TGTGCCAGCAGCTACCGGGACAGGGGGGCTTCGGCCTATGGCTACACCTTC.

The V gene is TRBV9, the J gene TRBJ2-2; 9 bases fit TRBD2. The V and J ends lost 0 bases and 5 bases, in that order; junction bases with no gene match: 2. The CDR3 has 15 amino acids. Germline V gene data show CDR1 as SGDLS and CDR2 as YYNGEE. The chain's CDR3 is CASSVDLAGTGELFF. CDR3 bases: TGTGCCAGCAGCGTAGACCTAGCGGGGACCGGGGAGCTGTTTTTT.

The chain uses TRBV7-8 and TRBJ1-5, with D perhaps TRBD1 (5 bases). V dropped 1 base and J dropped 3 bases, with 7 bases sitting between them. This CDR3 region has 14 residues. The germline CDR1 and CDR2 sequences are SGHVS and FQNEAQ. The CDR3 is CASSLGGANQPQHF. CDR3 sequence (DNA): TGTGCCAGCAGCTTAGGGGGCGCCAATCAGCCCCAGCATTTT. Filled out from reference TRBV7-8 and TRBJ1-5, the complete variable domain reads GAGVSQSPRYKVAKRGQDVALRCDPISGHVSLFWYQQALGQGPEFLTYFQNEAQLDKSGLPSDRFFAERPEGSVSTLKIQRTQQEDSAVYLCASSLGGANQPQHFGDGTRLSIL.

V usage is TRBV5-1 and J usage is TRBJ2-5; D perhaps matches TRBD2 (5 bases). Trimming pared 1 base from V and 4 bases from J, leaving 14 bases between. Germline loops: CDR1 SGHRS, CDR2 YFSETQ. This CDR3 spans 15 amino acids. The CDR3 DNA follows: TGCGCCAGCAGCTTGTTTGGAAACGGAGGAGAGACCCAGTACTTC. Protein sequence: CASSLFGNGGETQYF.

This clone appeared once. V gene TRBV2 combines with J gene TRBJ1-1; D ambiguous. The V gene lost 0 bases and the J gene lost 10 bases, with 6 bases spanning the gap. The germline gives CDR1 SNHLY, CDR2 FYNNEI. The CDR3 runs to 11 residues. CDR3 nucleotides: TGTGCCAGCAGTGAAGCGGGGAGAGCTTTCTTT. Encoded protein: CASSEAGRAFF.

This chain connects TRBV7-2 to TRBJ1-1; D is unclear. Trimming removed 1 base from V and 1 base from J, with 13 bases in between. The CDR3 totals 16 residues. CDR1 is SGHTA, CDR2 FQGNSA, per germline. This CDR3 reads CASSLVVTGRNTEAFF. The CDR3, as DNA: TGTGCCAGCAGCTTAGTGGTTACGGGAAGGAACACTGAAGCTTTCTTT.

The chain carries TRBV9 and TRBJ2-1; D ambiguous. The CDR3 is 15 residues long. V shed 3 bases and J shed 10 bases, with 20 bases lying between them. The germline V gene has CDR1 SGDLS and CDR2 YYNGEE. The CDR3 region is CASSAQALGRWEQFF. The CDR3 DNA sequence: TGTGCCAGCAGCGCCCAGGCCCTCGGTCGATGGGAGCAGTTCTTC.

The genes are TRBV5-4 and TRBJ1-2; 11 bases are a match to TRBD1. The V gene end was trimmed by 1 base and the J gene end by 8 bases; junction bases not matched to a gene: 7. The germline V gene encodes CDR1 SGHNT and CDR2 YYREEE (reference sequence). The CDR3 contains 15 residues. The CDR3 DNA reads as TGTGCCAGCAGCTTGACGGGACAGGGGGTTGGAGGCTACACCTTC. The encoded protein is CASSLTGQGVGGYTF. The whole variable domain, filled in from reference TRBV5-4 and TRBJ1-2, reads ETGVTQSPTHLIKTRGQQVTLRCSSQSGHNTVSWYQQALGQGPQFIFQYYREEENGRGNFPPRFSGLQFPNYSSELNVNALELDDSALYLCASSLTGQGVGGYTFGSGTRLTVV.

This rearrangement joins TRBV11-2 to TRBJ1-2; 9 bases match TRBD1. J gave up 4 bases and V 5 bases, and 11 bases lay outside the gene matches. This CDR3 is built from 16 residues. Germline loops: CDR1 SGHAT, CDR2 FQNNGV. This CDR3 reads CASSLTGGGFSYGYTF. The CDR3 region has the DNA TGTGCCAGCAGCCTAACAGGGGGCGGGTTTAGCTATGGCTACACCTTC.

This chain joins TRBV13 and TRBJ2-5; 10 bases are shared with TRBD2. Germline V gene sequence: CDR1 PRHDT, CDR2 FYEKMQ (reference sequence). J was trimmed by 4 bases and V by 8 bases; bases with no gene match: 19. CDR3 length equals 18 residues. The CDR3 DNA reads TGTGCCAGCTCCCTCCAGGCCAGCGGGGGGGCCTCGGGAGAGACCCAGTACTTC. It codes for CASSLQASGGASGETQYF.

The V and J genes are TRBV19 and TRBJ2-3; TRBD2 aligns across 12 bases. The CDR3 runs to 16 residues. Germline V gives CDR1 LNHDA, CDR2 SQIVND (reference sequence). V dropped 3 bases and J dropped 2; count of bases not matched to a gene: 3. CDR3: CASSISSGGDTDTQYF. For the CDR3, the DNA is TGTGCCAGTAGTATCTCTAGCGGGGGGGACACAGATACGCAGTATTTT.

This rearrangement joins TRBV9 to TRBJ2-6, with 7 nucleotides matching TRBD1. The CDR3 covers 16 residues. The trim removed 0 bases at V and 3 bases at J, leaving 3 bases unmatched. The germline gives CDR1 SGDLS, CDR2 YYNGEE. The CDR3 region has the DNA TGTGCCAGCAGCGTAGGGCACAGGGGTGGGGCCAACGTCCTGACTTTC. Its protein is CASSVGHRGGANVLTF.

V and J are TRBV5-4 and TRBJ2-1; 10 bases align to TRBD2. The germline V gene encodes CDR1 SGHNT and CDR2 YYREEE (reference sequence). CDR3 length: 15 amino acids. The V segment lost 4 bases and the J segment 2 bases; nucleotides outside the gene matches: 3. The CDR3 reads CASSPSGGTYNEQFF. The CDR3 DNA reads as TGTGCCAGCAGCCCTAGCGGGGGTACCTACAATGAGCAGTTCTTC.

This clone came up once. This rearrangement joins TRBV19 to TRBJ1-1; a weak D match, TRBD1 (5 bases). Germline V gene lookup returns CDR1 LNHDA and CDR2 SQIVND (reference sequence). The CDR3 contains 15 residues. The V gene lost 5 bases and the J gene lost 4 bases, with 17 bases spanning the gap. As DNA, the CDR3 is TGTGCCAGTAGTCAAATAGGGGTGGAGACCACTGAAGCTTTCTTT. Translation gives CASSQIGVETTEAFF. Based on the CDR3 plus reference TRBV19 and TRBJ1-1, the full variable domain is DGGITQSPKYLFRKEGQNVTLSCEQNLNHDAMYWYRQDPGQGLRLIYYSQIVNDFQKGDIAEGYSVSREKKESFPLTVTSAQKNPTAFYLCASSQIGVETTEAFFGQGTRLTVV.